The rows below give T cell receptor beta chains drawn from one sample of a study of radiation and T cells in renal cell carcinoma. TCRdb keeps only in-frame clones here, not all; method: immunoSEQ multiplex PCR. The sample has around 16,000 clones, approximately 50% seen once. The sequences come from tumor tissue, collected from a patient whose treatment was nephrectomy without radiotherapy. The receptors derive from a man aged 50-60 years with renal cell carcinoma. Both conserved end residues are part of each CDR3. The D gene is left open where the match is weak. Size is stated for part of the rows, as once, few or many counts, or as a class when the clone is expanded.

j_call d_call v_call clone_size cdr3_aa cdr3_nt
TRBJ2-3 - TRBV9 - CASSAESGTLSTDTQYF TGTGCCAGCAGCGCCGAATCCGGGACCCTCAGCACAGATACGCAGTATTTT
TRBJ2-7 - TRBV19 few CASSIEEAYEQYF TGTGCCAGTAGTATCGAAGAGGCCTACGAGCAGTACTTC
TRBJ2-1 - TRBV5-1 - CASSPEEIGREQFF TGCGCCAGCAGCCCTGAAGAAATAGGTCGCGAGCAGTTCTTC
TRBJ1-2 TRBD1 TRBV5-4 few CASSPRGTGAYYGYTF TGTGCCAGCAGCCCCCGGGGGACAGGGGCATACTATGGCTACACCTTC
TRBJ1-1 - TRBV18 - CASSPGPKYTEAFF TGTGCCAGCTCACCCGGACCGAAGTACACTGAAGCTTTCTTT
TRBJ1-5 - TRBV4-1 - CASSQVEGDQPQHF TGCGCCAGCAGCCAGGTGGAGGGAGATCAGCCCCAGCATTTT
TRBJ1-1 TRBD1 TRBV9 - CASSAGTADEAFF TGTGCCAGCAGCGCAGGGACAGCTGATGAAGCTTTCTTT
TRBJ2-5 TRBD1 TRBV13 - CASSMFGTAEETQYF TGTGCCAGCAGCATGTTTGGGACAGCCGAAGAGACCCAGTACTTC
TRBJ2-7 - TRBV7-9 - CASIGDSYEQYF TGTGCCAGCATCGGTGACAGCTACGAGCAGTACTTC
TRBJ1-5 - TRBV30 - CAWSTNGITGSRPQHF TGTGCCTGGAGTACGAACGGGATCACAGGAAGCAGGCCCCAGCATTTT
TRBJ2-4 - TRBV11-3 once CASSFSLLAKNIQYF TGTGCCAGCAGCTTCTCGCTTTTAGCCAAAAACATTCAGTACTTC
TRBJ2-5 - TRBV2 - CAIRDDPGTQYF TGTGCCATCCGCGACGACCCGGGGACCCAGTACTTC
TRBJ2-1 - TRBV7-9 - CASSLVRDPHNEQFF TGTGCCAGCAGCTTAGTCCGGGACCCCCACAATGAGCAGTTCTTC
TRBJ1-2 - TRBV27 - CASSLSVESPYGYTF TGTGCCAGCAGTTTATCGGTTGAGAGTCCGTATGGCTACACCTTC
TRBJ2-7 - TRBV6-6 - CASRAEAYEQYF TGTGCCAGCAGGGCAGAAGCCTACGAGCAGTACTTC
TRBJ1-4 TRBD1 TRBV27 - CASSPYRGATNEKLFF TGTGCCAGCAGTCCCTACAGGGGCGCAACTAATGAAAAACTGTTTTTT
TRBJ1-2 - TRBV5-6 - CASSERGRNYGYTF TGTGCCAGCAGCGAGAGGGGACGGAACTATGGCTACACCTTC
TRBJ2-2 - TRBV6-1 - CASSARLNTGELFF TGTGCCAGCAGTGCGCGGCTGAACACCGGGGAGCTGTTTTTT
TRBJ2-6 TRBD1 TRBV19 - CASNATPGGAVSGANVLTF TGTGCCAGTAACGCCACACCAGGGGGCGCCGTGTCTGGGGCCAACGTCCTGACTTTC
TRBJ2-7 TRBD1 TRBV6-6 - CASSYSRGSEQYF TGTGCCAGCAGTTACTCCAGGGGGTCCGAGCAGTACTTC
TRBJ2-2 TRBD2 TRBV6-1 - CASSEISGSYTGELFF TGTGCCAGCAGTGAGATCAGCGGGAGCTACACCGGGGAGCTGTTTTTT
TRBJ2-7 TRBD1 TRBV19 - CASSIYGTDSYEQYF TGTGCCAGTAGTATCTATGGGACAGACTCCTACGAGCAGTACTTC
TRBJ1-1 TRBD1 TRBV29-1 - CSVGTGMNTEAFF TGCAGCGTTGGGACAGGGATGAACACTGAAGCTTTCTTT
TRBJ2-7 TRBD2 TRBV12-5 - CASGRWIAGSYEQYF TGTGCTAGTGGCCGATGGATAGCGGGGTCCTACGAGCAGTACTTC
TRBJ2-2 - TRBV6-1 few CASSRTTGELFF TGTGCCAGCAGCCGGACTACCGGGGAGCTGTTTTTT
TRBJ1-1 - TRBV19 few CASSKATTEAFF TGTGCCAGTAGTAAGGCAACCACTGAAGCTTTCTTT
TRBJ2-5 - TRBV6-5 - CASTLITGQETQYF TGTGCCAGCACCCTCATCACAGGGCAAGAGACCCAGTACTTC
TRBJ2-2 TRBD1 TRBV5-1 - CASSDRGTGELFF TGCGCCAGCAGCGACAGGGGCACCGGGGAGCTGTTTTTT
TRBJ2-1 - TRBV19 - CASGLGGVHNEQFF TGTGCCAGTGGACTGGGGGGAGTGCACAATGAGCAGTTCTTC
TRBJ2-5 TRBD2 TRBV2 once CASSAPSGDRGTQYF TGTGCCAGCAGTGCCCCTAGCGGGGATAGGGGGACCCAGTACTTC
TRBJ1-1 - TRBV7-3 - CASSREGLNTEAFF TGTGCCAGCAGCCGGGAGGGACTGAACACTGAAGCTTTCTTT
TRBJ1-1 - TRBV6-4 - CASRAGTSNTEAFF TGTGCCAGCAGGGCCGGGACATCGAACACTGAAGCTTTCTTT
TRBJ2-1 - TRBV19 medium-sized CASSPRRGGLNEQFF TGTGCCAGTAGTCCCCGGAGAGGCGGCCTCAATGAGCAGTTCTTC
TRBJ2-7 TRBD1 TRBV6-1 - CASTSGDSFGYEQYF TGTGCCAGCACCTCTGGGGACAGTTTCGGCTACGAGCAGTACTTC
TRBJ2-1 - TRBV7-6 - CASSLVADARNEQFF TGTGCCAGCAGCTTAGTAGCGGATGCCCGCAATGAGCAGTTCTTC
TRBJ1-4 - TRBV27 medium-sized CASSLIFGGAGDEKLFF TGTGCCAGCAGTCTAATTTTCGGGGGGGCAGGGGATGAAAAACTGTTTTTT
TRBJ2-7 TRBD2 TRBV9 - CASSGTSGIEQYF TGTGCCAGCAGCGGGACTAGCGGTATCGAGCAGTACTTC
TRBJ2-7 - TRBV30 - CAWSVLGAYGESYEQYF TGTGCCTGGAGTGTACTTGGGGCTTATGGGGAAAGCTACGAGCAGTACTTC
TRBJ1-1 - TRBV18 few CASSPLGGRTEAFF TGTGCCAGCTCACCTTTGGGGGGGAGAACTGAAGCTTTCTTT
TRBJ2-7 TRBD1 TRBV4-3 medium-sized CASSPRTGGYEQYF TGCGCCAGCAGCCCACGGACAGGCGGCTACGAGCAGTACTTC
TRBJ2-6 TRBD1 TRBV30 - CAWSHGTVVDVLTF TGTGCCTGGAGTCACGGGACAGTGGTCGACGTCCTGACTTTC
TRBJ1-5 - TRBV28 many CATRKRQPQHF TGTGCCACTCGAAAGCGGCAGCCCCAGCATTTT
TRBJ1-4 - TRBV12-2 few CASRFLPGDKPGGEKLFF TGTGCAAGTCGCTTTTTGCCGGGAGATAAACCCGGAGGAGAAAAACTGTTTTTT
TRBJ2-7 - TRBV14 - CASSTRQTSYEQYF TGTGCCAGCAGCACTCGACAGACATCCTACGAGCAGTACTTC
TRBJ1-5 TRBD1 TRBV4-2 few CASSQKFDRGYQPQHF TGTGCCAGCAGCCAAAAATTTGACAGGGGGTATCAGCCCCAGCATTTT
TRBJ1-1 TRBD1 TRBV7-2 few CASSWGGTGTFF TGTGCCAGCAGCTGGGGCGGGACAGGGACTTTCTTT
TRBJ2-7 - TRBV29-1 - CSAVGRSYEQYF TGCAGCGCCGTGGGCAGGTCCTACGAGCAGTACTTC
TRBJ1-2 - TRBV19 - CASSTGQLVYGYTF TGTGCCAGTAGTACCGGACAGCTCGTCTATGGCTACACCTTC
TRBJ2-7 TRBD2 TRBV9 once CASSVGLGEGSREQYF TGTGCCAGCAGCGTAGGATTGGGGGAGGGCTCTAGGGAGCAGTACTTC
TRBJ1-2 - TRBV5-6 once CASSLVYRISYGYTF TGTGCCAGCAGCTTGGTCTACAGAATATCCTATGGCTACACCTTC
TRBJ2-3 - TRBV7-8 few CASSDITDTQYF TGTGCCAGCAGCGACATTACAGATACGCAGTATTTT
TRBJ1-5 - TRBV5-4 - CASSPRPDSNQPQHF TGTGCCAGCAGCCCCCGACCCGATAGCAATCAGCCCCAGCATTTT
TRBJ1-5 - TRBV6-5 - CASSGGFSNQPQHF TGTGCCAGCTCAGGAGGGTTTAGCAATCAGCCCCAGCATTTT
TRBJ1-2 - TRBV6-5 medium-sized CASSYSTVYGYTF TGTGCCAGCAGTTACTCGACGGTCTATGGCTACACCTTC
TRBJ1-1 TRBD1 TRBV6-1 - CASSEGTGGWTEAFF TGTGCCAGCAGTGAAGGGACAGGGGGCTGGACTGAAGCTTTCTTT
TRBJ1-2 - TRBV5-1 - CASSLWTDYGYTF TGCGCCAGCAGCTTGTGGACGGACTATGGCTACACCTTC
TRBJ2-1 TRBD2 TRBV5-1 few CASSAGGEQFF TGCGCCAGCAGCGCGGGGGGGGAGCAGTTCTTC